What follows are 26 T cell receptor beta chains derived from one specimen sequenced in a study of T cells expressing NK-cell markers. For each CDR3 protein, TCRdb gives one entry from its re-call of the 5' RACE reads, without DNA. This listing includes some 600,000 distinct CDR3 sequences. The material sequenced was blood T cells: a sorted CD56 or NKG2C T cell subset, CD4+ or CD8+ T cells, or bulk PBMC T cells (not recorded which). The origin of the receptors is a man younger than 35 in good health.

The J gene is TRBJ1-4, the V gene TRBV12-3 or TRBV12-4; TCRdb's D gene call, TRBD1, goes unchecked for lack of DNA. This CDR3 region has 15 residues. The CDR3 region is CASRGVDRVNEKLFF.

The V call is TRBV5-5, the J call TRBJ1-4. CDR3 length equals 16 residues. Germline V gives CDR1 SGHKS, CDR2 YYEKEE (reference sequence). The CDR3 is CASTPSTHSTNEKLFF.

This chain connects TRBV9 to TRBJ2-3; checking the TCRdb D call of TRBD1 is not possible without DNA. From germline, CDR1 is SGDLS and CDR2 YYNGEE. The CDR3 is made up of 17 amino acids. The CDR3 here is CASSPRGGGLLTDTQYF.

The chain joins TRBV27 to TRBJ2-7; there is no DNA to check the TCRdb D call of TRBD2. This CDR3 spans 15 amino acids. The germline CDR1 and CDR2 sequences are MNHEY and SMNVEV (reference sequence). CDR3 loop: CASSFRVRASGVPHF.

The J gene is TRBJ1-2, the V gene TRBV10-3. The CDR3 covers 13 residues. Germline V gives CDR1 ENHRY, CDR2 SYGVKD. The CDR3: CAMRTPANYGYTF.

This rearrangement joins TRBV6-5 to TRBJ2-3; TCRdb designates TRBD1, a call that cannot be tested without DNA. Looked up from germline, CDR1 is MNHEY and CDR2 is SVGAGI. This CDR3 is 13 amino acids long. Here the CDR3 reads CASRGGAADTQYF.

The chain uses TRBV28 and TRBJ2-1; absent DNA, TCRdb's TRBD1 call cannot be checked. This CDR3 comprises 12 residues. Germline V CDR1 and CDR2: MDHEN, SYDVKM. CDR3 region: CASGPQMGEQFF. The full variable domain, rest sourced from reference TRBV28 and TRBJ2-1, is DVKVTQSSRYLVKRTGEKVFLECVQDMDHENMFWYRQDPGLGLRLIYFSYDVKMKEKGDIPEGYSVSREKKERFSLILESASTNQTSMYLCASGPQMGEQFFGPGTRLTVL.

The chain joins TRBV9 to TRBJ2-2; without DNA, the TCRdb call of TRBD1 cannot be checked. CDR1 SGDLS and CDR2 YYNGEE come from the germline V gene. The CDR3 runs to 16 residues. The CDR3 protein is CASSPRGQTHTGELFF. The whole variable domain, filled in from reference TRBV9 and TRBJ2-2, reads DSGVTQTPKHLITATGQRVTLRCSPRSGDLSVYWYQQSLDQGLQFLIQYYNGEERAKGNILERFSAQQFPDLHSELNLSSLELGDSALYFCASSPRGQTHTGELFFGEGSRLTVL.

The chain links TRBV20-1 to TRBJ2-5; the D call of TRBD1 rests on TCRdb alone, since no DNA is present to check it. This CDR3 has 15 amino acids. CDR1 and CDR2 from the germline V gene are DFQATT and SNEGSKA (reference sequence). The CDR3 region is CSAPRGQGDLETQYF.

The chain employs TRBV9 and TRBJ1-2; checking the TCRdb D call of TRBD1 is not possible without DNA. Germline assignment: CDR1 SGDLS and CDR2 YYNGEE. This CDR3 comprises 15 residues. CDR3: CASTLLDRSKYGYTF.

CDR3 sequence reads: CASSDRSSGYNEQFF. The rearrangement links TRBV6-4 to TRBJ2-1; TCRdb's D call, TRBD2, is unchecked because there is no DNA. In germline, CDR1 is MRHNA, CDR2 SNTAGT. The CDR3 extends over 15 amino acids.

This rearrangement joins TRBV6-4 to TRBJ2-1; as DNA is missing, the TRBD2 call by TCRdb cannot be tested. CDR1 is MRHNA and CDR2 is SNTAGT in the germline V gene. There are 15 residues in the CDR3. This CDR3 is CASSAAGASYNEQFF.

The J gene is TRBJ2-3, the V gene TRBV20-1; the TCRdb call, TRBD2, lacks DNA for checking. The germline CDR1 and CDR2 sequences are DFQATT and SNEGSKA (reference sequence). The CDR3 has 14 residues. The CDR3 is CSAQSGSTGDTQYF.

The rearrangement joins TRBV20-1 to TRBJ2-7; TCRdb returns TRBD1, unconfirmable since there is no DNA. This CDR3 spans 13 amino acids. Looked up from germline, CDR1 is DFQATT and CDR2 is SNEGSKA (reference sequence). The CDR3: CSAPEGRAPEQYF.

CDR3 region: CSASAGPWADNEQFF. The chain uses TRBV20-1 and TRBJ2-1; with no DNA, the TCRdb D assignment of TRBD2 cannot be verified. This CDR3 comprises 15 residues. Germline-derived CDR1 and CDR2 are DFQATT and SNEGSKA (reference sequence).

The genes are TRBV3-1 and TRBJ2-3; without DNA, the TCRdb call of TRBD2 cannot be checked. Germline CDR1 reads LGHDT; CDR2 reads YNNKEL (reference sequence). The CDR3 has 16 amino acids. CDR3 protein: CASSLIAGGVTDTQYF.

The rearrangement joins TRBV12-3 or TRBV12-4 to TRBJ2-1; TCRdb reports TRBD2, a call that lacks DNA to check it against. This CDR3 region has 15 residues. CDR3 residues: CASSWTSQAQGEQFF.

V is TRBV29-1 and J is TRBJ2-3. This CDR3 contains 12 residues. CDR1 is SQVTM and CDR2 is ANQGSEA in the germline V gene. CDR3: CSGSLEPDTQYF.

The chain links TRBV9 to TRBJ2-2; with no DNA, the TCRdb D assignment of TRBD2 cannot be verified. The V gene's germline CDR1 is SGDLS and CDR2 YYNGEE. This CDR3 is 17 amino acids long. CDR3 sequence: CASSPRNLAGHTGELFF. The full variable domain, completed using reference TRBV9 and TRBJ2-2, is DSGVTQTPKHLITATGQRVTLRCSPRSGDLSVYWYQQSLDQGLQFLIQYYNGEERAKGNILERFSAQQFPDLHSELNLSSLELGDSALYFCASSPRNLAGHTGELFFGEGSRLTVL.

The chain links TRBV20-1 to TRBJ2-7. Looked up from germline, CDR1 is DFQATT and CDR2 is SNEGSKA (reference sequence). The CDR3 loop spans 15 amino acids. The CDR3 sequence: CSAGSSVWGSYEQYF.

The chain employs TRBV6-1 and TRBJ1-2. This CDR3 spans 15 amino acids. Germline V gene lookup returns CDR1 MNHNS and CDR2 SASEGT. The CDR3 sequence is CASSSGGVENYGYTF.

The chain links TRBV18 to TRBJ2-5; TCRdb returns TRBD2, unconfirmable since there is no DNA. Germline V CDR1 and CDR2: KGHSH, LQKENI. The CDR3 length is 15 residues. CDR3 loop: CASSPRTSEGETQYF.

The chain combines TRBV12-3 or TRBV12-4 with TRBJ2-6; TCRdb indicates TRBD1, and absent DNA this call remains unverified. CDR3 size: 16 residues. This chain's CDR3 is CASSTTDRAGANVLTF.

The rearrangement links TRBV7-2 to TRBJ2-2; the TCRdb D gene call, TRBD1, has no DNA to confirm it. CDR3 length: 18 residues. Germline loops: CDR1 SGHTA, CDR2 FQGNSA. CDR3 residues: CASSLAYPGQLVEGELFF.

The V gene is TRBV20-1, the J gene TRBJ2-1; the TRBD1 assignment by TCRdb is unverifiable without DNA. In germline, CDR1 is DFQATT, CDR2 SNEGSKA (reference sequence). The length of the CDR3 is 16 residues. This CDR3 reads CSARDRGGERYNEQFF.

CDR3 sequence: CASSLGLTSYNEQFF. The genes are TRBV7-8 and TRBJ2-1. CDR1 is SGHVS and CDR2 is FQNEAQ in the germline V gene. There are 15 residues in the CDR3.